Each of the 28 T cell receptor beta chains below was sequenced from the same sample in a study of cytomegalovirus exposure and HLA in healthy donors. The PCR made use of 60 Vbeta and 13 Jbeta primers. The data were produced by immunoSEQ multiplex PCR, yet TCRdb's version contains in-frame clones alone and is incomplete. The data show around 45,000 clones, around 74% seen once. The specimen was PBMCs. Receptor source: a man aged 25 to 45 in good health and CMV-seronegative.

The chain employs TRBV6-5 and TRBJ2-7, with a weak D call TRBD2 (5 bases). Trimming removed 2 bases at V and 7 bases at J, with 18 bases between. Germline assignment: CDR1 MNHEY and CDR2 SVGAGI. This CDR3 is 15 amino acids long. CDR3 sequence reads: CASSYVGYTTGEQYF. The CDR3 coding sequence is TGTGCCAGCAGTTACGTAGGCTATACTACGGGGGAGCAGTACTTC.

This clone was seen a handful of times. This chain uses TRBV4-1 with TRBJ1-3; 7 bases agree with TRBD1. Germline lookup yields CDR1 MGHRA and CDR2 YSYEKL. The CDR3 is made up of 16 amino acids. The J segment lost 0 bases and the V segment lost 3 bases, leaving 5 bases of the junction unmatched. CDR3 residues: CASSQIQGFSGNTIYF. CDR3 sequence (DNA): TGCGCCAGCAGCCAGATACAGGGGTTCTCTGGAAACACCATATATTTT.

This chain uses TRBV4-2 with TRBJ2-7, with D perhaps TRBD1 (6 bases). The V and J ends lost 1 base and 6 bases respectively, with 10 bases between them. Germline CDR1 LGHNA, CDR2 YNFKEQ. The CDR3 runs to 13 residues. CDR3 residues: CASSQGLDSEQYF. In DNA form, the CDR3 reads TGTGCCAGCAGCCAAGGTTTGGACAGCGAGCAGTACTTC.

This chain links TRBV30 with TRBJ2-5, with D unclear. Germline V lookup: CDR1 GTSNPN, CDR2 SVGIG (reference sequence). The V and J ends lost 8 bases and 4 bases respectively, with 11 bases between them. CDR3 length equals 11 residues. The chain's CDR3 is CALNSGETQYF. In nucleotides, the CDR3 is TGTGCCCTCAACAGTGGAGAGACCCAGTACTTC.

The chain employs TRBV30 and TRBJ2-3, with 8 bases lining up with TRBD2. CDR3 size: 17 residues. J lost 3 bases, V lost 5 bases, and 16 bases had no gene match. CDR1 is GTSNPN and CDR2 is SVGIG in the germline V gene (reference sequence). Here the CDR3 reads CAWSEAGDELWTDTQYF. The CDR3 DNA is TGTGCCTGGTCCGAAGCGGGAGATGAATTGTGGACAGATACGCAGTATTTT. The full variable domain, its missing parts supplied by reference TRBV30 and TRBJ2-3, is SQTIHQWPATLVQPVGSPLSLECTVEGTSNPNLYWYRQAAGRGLQLLFYSVGIGQISSEVPQNLSASRPQDRQFILSSKKLLLSDSGFYLCAWSEAGDELWTDTQYFGPGTRLTVL.

This rearrangement joins TRBV6-1 to TRBJ1-2; a possible D gene is TRBD1 (5 bases). There are 14 residues in the CDR3. Trimming shortened V by 5 bases and J by 3 bases, and 13 bases separated the two germline ends. From germline, CDR1 is MNHNS and CDR2 SASEGT. This CDR3 is CASSPRGGDYGYTF. The CDR3, as DNA: TGTGCCAGCAGTCCAAGGGGAGGGGACTATGGCTACACCTTC.

This clone was seen once. The V call is TRBV25-1, the J call TRBJ2-1; possibly TRBD2 for D (5 bases). Trimming stripped 2 bases from V and 6 bases from J, with 8 bases between. Germline-derived CDR1 and CDR2 are MGHDK and SYGVNS. The CDR3 length is 13 residues. The CDR3 loop reads CASSELAGNEQFF. The CDR3, as DNA: TGTGCCAGCAGTGAACTAGCCGGCAATGAGCAGTTCTTC.

This rearrangement joins TRBV7-8 to TRBJ2-7; 7 bases line up with TRBD2. CDR1 is SGHVS and CDR2 is FQNEAQ in the germline V gene. J lost 2 bases, V lost 4 bases, and 5 bases had no gene match. This CDR3 is built from 14 residues. In nucleotides, the CDR3 is TGTGCCAGCAGCTCCAGCGGGGACCCCTACGAGCAGTACTTC. It yields the protein CASSSSGDPYEQYF. The variable domain in full, with the rest retrieved from reference TRBV7-8 and TRBJ2-7, is GAGVSQSPRYKVAKRGQDVALRCDPISGHVSLFWYQQALGQGPEFLTYFQNEAQLDKSGLPSDRFFAERPEGSVSTLKIQRTQQEDSAVYLCASSSSGDPYEQYFGPGTRLTVT.

The rearrangement links TRBV9 to TRBJ1-1; possibly TRBD1 for D (5 bases). Trimming cost V 0 bases and J 10 bases, with 10 bases left between them. Germline assignment: CDR1 SGDLS and CDR2 YYNGEE. The CDR3 runs to 12 residues. The CDR3 spells CASSVVAGRAFF. For the CDR3, the DNA is TGTGCCAGCAGCGTAGTTGCGGGGCGAGCTTTCTTT.

For this clone: In this CDR3 the conserved last residue, phenylalanine or tryptophan, is missing, so a read error is likely. The chain combines TRBV7-9 with TRBJ1-3; TRBD1 aligns across 7 bases. Losses at the gene ends were 4 bases for V and 1 base for J; bases not matched to a gene: 7. CDR1 and CDR2 (germline): SEHNR, FQNEAQ (reference sequence). The CDR3 is 16 residues long. The CDR3 DNA is TGTGCCAGCAGCTCTCCCGGACAGGTATCTGGAAACACCATATATGTT. Its protein product is CASSSPGQVSGNTIYV.

This rearrangement joins TRBV15 to TRBJ2-3; D perhaps matches TRBD1 (6 bases). CDR3 size: 14 residues. V was cut by 6 bases and J by 4 bases, with 14 bases left in between. Looked up from germline, CDR1 is LNHNV and CDR2 is YYDKDF (reference sequence). For the CDR3, the DNA is TGTGCCACCAGGGGCAGGGGAACCCCAGATACGCAGTATTTT. Amino acids: CATRGRGTPDTQYF. Full variable domain (remainder filled in from reference TRBV15 and TRBJ2-3): DAMVIQNPRYQVTQFGKPVTLSCSQTLNHNVMYWYQQKSSQAPKLLFHYYDKDFNNEADTPDNFQSRRPNTSFCFLDIRSPGLGDTAMYLCATRGRGTPDTQYFGPGTRLTVL.

V usage is TRBV7-9 and J usage is TRBJ2-7, with 12 nucleotides matching TRBD2. The CDR3 covers 15 residues. The trim removed 5 bases at V and 6 bases at J, leaving 8 bases unmatched. CDR1 and CDR2 from the germline V gene are SEHNR and FQNEAQ (reference sequence). DNA of the CDR3: TGTGCCAGCAGCCGTCTAGCGGGAGGGTTTAGCGAGCAGTACTTC. It yields the protein CASSRLAGGFSEQYF.

The chain uses TRBV29-1 and TRBJ1-5, with a possible D match to TRBD1 (6 bases). V shed 8 bases and J shed 6 bases, with 23 bases lying between them. Germline V gene data show CDR1 as SQVTM and CDR2 as ANQGSEA. This CDR3 comprises 15 residues. The CDR3 reads CSSPRQIQGGQPQHF. The CDR3 nucleotides read TGCAGCTCCCCGCGACAGATCCAAGGGGGTCAGCCCCAGCATTTT.

The chain links TRBV10-3 to TRBJ2-1; TRBD1 is a possible D gene (6 bases). CDR1 is ENHRY and CDR2 is SYGVKD in the germline V gene. V was shortened by 10 bases and J by 2 bases, with 18 bases between the two germline ends. The CDR3 contains 15 residues. The CDR3 bases are TGTGCCACGACACAGGGAGAGGGGGCCTACAATGAGCAGTTCTTC. Protein product: CATTQGEGAYNEQFF.

This clone was seen once. The V and J genes are TRBV2 and TRBJ1-4, with unresolved D. The CDR3 is 13 residues long. V was trimmed by 6 bases and J by 4 bases, leaving 9 bases between them. Germline lookup yields CDR1 SNHLY and CDR2 FYNNEI. The CDR3 is CASRSDNNEKLFF. Written as DNA, the CDR3 is TGTGCCAGCAGGTCTGACAATAATGAAAAACTGTTTTTT.

V is TRBV4-1 and J is TRBJ2-5; 10 nucleotides agree with TRBD1. Germline values: CDR1 MGHRA, CDR2 YSYEKL. The CDR3 runs to 15 residues. J lost 5 bases, V lost 4 bases, and 7 bases had no gene match. The chain's CDR3 is CASSPPDRGPETQYF. For the CDR3, the DNA is TGCGCCAGCAGCCCACCTGACAGGGGGCCCGAGACCCAGTACTTC.

V is TRBV29-1 and J is TRBJ1-6; 9 bases map to TRBD1. This CDR3 is built from 16 residues. The germline V gene has CDR1 SQVTM and CDR2 ANQGSEA. V trimming: 2 bases; J trimming: 6 bases; junction bases outside the gene matches: 8. DNA for the CDR3: TGCAGCGTTGAACCTCCGGGACAGGGACTTAATTCACCCCTCCACTTT. Translation: CSVEPPGQGLNSPLHF.

V gene TRBV6-1 combines with J gene TRBJ1-1, with D possibly TRBD1 on 6 matching bases. The CDR3 totals 16 residues. Deletions cut 2 bases from V and 3 bases from J, with 16 bases between. Per germline, CDR1 MNHNS and CDR2 SASEGT. The CDR3 DNA reads TGTGCCAGCAGTGAAAGGGCAGGGGTATTGGACACTGAAGCTTTCTTT. Translation gives CASSERAGVLDTEAFF.

This chain connects TRBV5-4 to TRBJ2-7; 9 bases fit TRBD2. V lost 6 bases and J lost 2; bases outside the gene matches: 12. CDR3 length: 16 residues. CDR1 and CDR2 from the germline V gene are SGHNT and YYREEE (reference sequence). Written as DNA, the CDR3 is TGTGCCAGCACCCCGACCTCGACTAGCGGAACCTACGAGCAGTACTTC. Protein product: CASTPTSTSGTYEQYF.

This clone was observed a few times. This chain links TRBV10-3 with TRBJ1-4; weak D call: TRBD1 (6 bases). The CDR3 extends over 14 amino acids. Deletions cut 6 bases from V and 0 bases from J, with 8 bases between. Germline CDR1 reads ENHRY; CDR2 reads SYGVKD. This CDR3 reads CAIRAGATNEKLFF. DNA of the CDR3: TGTGCCATCAGAGCAGGGGCAACTAATGAAAAACTGTTTTTT.

The chain has TRBV5-1 and TRBJ2-1, with a weak D call TRBD2 (7 bases). This CDR3 has 16 residues. V lost 4 bases, J lost 0 bases, and 14 bases lay in between. CDR1 and CDR2 (germline): SGHRS, YFSETQ. The DNA for the CDR3 is TGCGCCAGCAGCCCGGGGGGCCTGAGCTCCTACAATGAGCAGTTCTTC. It is translated as CASSPGGLSSYNEQFF.

The chain has TRBV10-3 and TRBJ1-2; D is perhaps TRBD1 (5 bases). V dropped 0 bases and J dropped 3 bases, with 11 bases sitting between them. CDR3 length: 15 amino acids. From germline, CDR1 is ENHRY and CDR2 SYGVKD. The CDR3 loop reads CAISESGEGDYGYTF. The CDR3 DNA is TGTGCCATCAGTGAGTCGGGGGAGGGCGACTATGGCTACACCTTC.

This chain uses TRBV5-1 with TRBJ1-3; D is ambiguous. V lost 0 bases and J lost 0, with 7 bases in between. There are 15 residues in the CDR3. Germline CDR1 and CDR2: SGHRS and YFSETQ. The DNA for the CDR3 is TGCGCCAGCAGCTTGGATGGAGCCTCTGGAAACACCATATATTTT. It specifies CASSLDGASGNTIYF. Full variable domain (remainder filled in from reference TRBV5-1 and TRBJ1-3): KAGVTQTPRYLIKTRGQQVTLSCSPISGHRSVSWYQQTPGQGLQFLFEYFSETQRNKGNFPGRFSGRQFSNSRSEMNVSTLELGDSALYLCASSLDGASGNTIYFGEGSWLTVV.

The rearrangement uses TRBV5-1 and TRBJ2-3, with 12 positions matching TRBD1. CDR1 SGHRS and CDR2 YFSETQ come from the germline V gene. The junction had 10 bases not matched to a gene; V was cut back by 3 bases and J by 2 bases. The CDR3 loop spans 18 amino acids. The CDR3 protein is CASSSLPGQGAITDTQYF. The DNA of the CDR3 is TGCGCCAGCAGCTCGCTACCGGGACAGGGGGCGATCACAGATACGCAGTATTTT.

This clone has just one count. The rearrangement uses TRBV10-2 and TRBJ1-1; 8 bases match TRBD1. With 8 bases clipped from V and 4 bases from J, the junction kept 15 bases outside the gene matches. From germline, CDR1 is WSHSY and CDR2 SAAADI. The CDR3 loop spans 16 amino acids. This CDR3 reads CASAQGGSLVGTEAFF. The CDR3 DNA is TGCGCCAGCGCACAGGGGGGGAGCCTCGTAGGCACTGAAGCTTTCTTT.

This clone has more than one count but fewer than ten. J is TRBJ2-1 and V is TRBV13; 13 bases line up with TRBD2. The ends lost 3 bases at V and 9 bases at J; junction bases unmatched: 8. Germline loops: CDR1 PRHDT, CDR2 FYEKMQ (reference sequence). The CDR3 has 16 residues. The CDR3, as DNA: TGTGCCAGCAGCTTTAACGGACTAGCGGGAGAAGTTGAGCAGTTCTTC. This codes for CASSFNGLAGEVEQFF.

The DNA of the CDR3 is TGTGCCAGCAGCTTACCACCTACTTATAGGAACACTGAAGCTTTCTTT. Protein sequence: CASSLPPTYRNTEAFF. The V and J genes are TRBV11-2 and TRBJ1-1; D uncertain. Trimming shortened V by 2 bases and J by 1 base, and 14 bases separated the two germline ends. Per the germline V gene, CDR1 is SGHAT and CDR2 is FQNNGV. The CDR3 has 16 residues. Full variable domain (missing parts from reference TRBV11-2 and TRBJ1-1): EAGVAQSPRYKIIEKRQSVAFWCNPISGHATLYWYQQILGQGPKLLIQFQNNGVVDDSQLPKDRFSAERLKGVDSTLKIQPAKLEDSAVYLCASSLPPTYRNTEAFFGQGTRLTVV.

The rearrangement links TRBV6-1 to TRBJ2-1; 10 nucleotides align to TRBD1. The germline V gene encodes CDR1 MNHNS and CDR2 SASEGT. This CDR3 has 14 residues. Trimming took 3 bases from V and 7 from J; bases not matched to a gene: 3. CDR3 coding DNA: TGTGCCAGCAGTGAGGGACAGGGGATGAATGAGCAGTTCTTC. Protein: CASSEGQGMNEQFF.